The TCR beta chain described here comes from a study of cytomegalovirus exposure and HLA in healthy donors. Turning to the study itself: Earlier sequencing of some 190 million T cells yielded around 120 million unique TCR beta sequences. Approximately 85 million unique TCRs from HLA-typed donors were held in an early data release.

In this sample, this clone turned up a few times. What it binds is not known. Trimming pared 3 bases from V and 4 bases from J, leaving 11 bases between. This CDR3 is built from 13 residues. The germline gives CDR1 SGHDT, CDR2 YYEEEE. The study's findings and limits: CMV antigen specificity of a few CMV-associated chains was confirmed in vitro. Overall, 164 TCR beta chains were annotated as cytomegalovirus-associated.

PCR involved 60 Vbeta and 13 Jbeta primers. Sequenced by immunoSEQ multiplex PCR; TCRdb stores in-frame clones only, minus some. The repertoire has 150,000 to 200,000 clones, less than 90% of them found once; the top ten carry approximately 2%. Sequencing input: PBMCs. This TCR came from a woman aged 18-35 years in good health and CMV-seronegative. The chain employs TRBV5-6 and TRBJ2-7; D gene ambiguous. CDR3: CASSSVLRYEQYF. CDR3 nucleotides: TGTGCCAGCAGCTCGGTGCTTCGATACGAGCAGTACTTC.